The clone carrying this T cell receptor (beta chain) was recorded a few times. One entry per CDR3 protein, called by TCRdb with MiXCR from the reads. The sample gives 200,000 to 300,000 distinct CDR3 sequences, about an eighth of which show up once; 8.8% is in the top ten. The record originates from a study of T cell repertoires in cytomegalovirus infection. V dropped 1 base and J dropped 4 bases, with 7 bases sitting between them. Germline CDR1 is SQVTM and CDR2 is ANQGSEA. The CDR3 is made up of 12 amino acids. The sequencing sample was made of PBMCs. This chain links TRBV29-1 with TRBJ1-2; TRBD1 might be the D (5 bases). The origin of this receptor is a human donor in good health (CMV status not recorded). Some clones in this sample may be carry-over from other donors' samples. In nucleotides, the CDR3 is TGCAGCGTTGAAGGACAGATCTATGGCTACACCTTC. This translates into CSVEGQIYGYTF.